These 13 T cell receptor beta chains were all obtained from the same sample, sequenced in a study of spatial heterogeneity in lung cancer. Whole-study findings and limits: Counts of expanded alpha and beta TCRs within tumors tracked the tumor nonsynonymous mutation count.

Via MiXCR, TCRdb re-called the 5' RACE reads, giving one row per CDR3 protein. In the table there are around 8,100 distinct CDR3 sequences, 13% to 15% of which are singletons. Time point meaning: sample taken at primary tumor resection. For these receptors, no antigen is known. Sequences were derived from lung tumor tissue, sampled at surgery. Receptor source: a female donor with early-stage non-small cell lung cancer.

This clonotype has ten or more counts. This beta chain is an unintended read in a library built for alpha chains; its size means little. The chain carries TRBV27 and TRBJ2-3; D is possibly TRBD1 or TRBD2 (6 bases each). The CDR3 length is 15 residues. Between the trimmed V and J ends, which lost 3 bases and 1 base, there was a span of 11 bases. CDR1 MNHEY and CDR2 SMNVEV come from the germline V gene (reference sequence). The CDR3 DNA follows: TGTGCCAGCAGTTTCACGGGGGCCGGCACAGATACGCAGTATTTT. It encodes CASSFTGAGTDTQYF.

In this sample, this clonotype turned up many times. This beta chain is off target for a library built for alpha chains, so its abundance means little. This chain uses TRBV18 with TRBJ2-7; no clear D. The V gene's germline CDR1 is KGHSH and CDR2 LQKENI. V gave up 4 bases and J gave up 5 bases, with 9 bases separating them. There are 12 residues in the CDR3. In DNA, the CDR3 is TGTGCCAGCTCACTAAGTAGGGACGAGCAGTACTTC. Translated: CASSLSRDEQYF.

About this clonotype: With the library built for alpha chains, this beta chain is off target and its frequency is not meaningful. The chain's CDR3 is CASSHRGTSGRDTQYF. The CDR3 DNA reads as TGTGCCAGCAGCCACCGAGGGACTAGCGGGAGAGATACGCAGTATTTT. The chain combines TRBV3-1 with TRBJ2-3; 14 bases fit TRBD2. V gave up 3 bases and J gave up 5 bases; unmatched junction bases: 4. Germline V lookup: CDR1 LGHDT, CDR2 YNNKEL (reference sequence). The CDR3 runs to 16 residues.

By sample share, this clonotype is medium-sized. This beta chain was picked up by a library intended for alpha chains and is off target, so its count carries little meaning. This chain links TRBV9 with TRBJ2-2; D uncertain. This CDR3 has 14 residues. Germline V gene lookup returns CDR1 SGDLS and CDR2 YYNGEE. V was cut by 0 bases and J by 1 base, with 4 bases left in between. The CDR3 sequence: CASSVELNTGELFF. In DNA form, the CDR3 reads TGTGCCAGCAGCGTAGAGTTGAACACCGGGGAGCTGTTTTTT.

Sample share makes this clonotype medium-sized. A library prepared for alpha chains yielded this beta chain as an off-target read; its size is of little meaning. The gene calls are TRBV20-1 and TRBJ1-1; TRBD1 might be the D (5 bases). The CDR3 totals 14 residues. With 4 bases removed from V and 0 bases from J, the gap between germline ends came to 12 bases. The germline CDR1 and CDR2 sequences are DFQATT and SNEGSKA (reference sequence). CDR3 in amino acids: CSATPGSMNTEAFF. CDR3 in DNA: TGCAGTGCTACTCCAGGGAGCATGAACACTGAAGCTTTCTTT.

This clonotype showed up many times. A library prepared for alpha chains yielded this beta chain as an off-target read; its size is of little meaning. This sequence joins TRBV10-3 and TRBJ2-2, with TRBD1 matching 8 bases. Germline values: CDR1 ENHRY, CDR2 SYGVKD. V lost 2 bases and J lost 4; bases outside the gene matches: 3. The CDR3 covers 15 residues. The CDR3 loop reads CAISETGQGTGELFF. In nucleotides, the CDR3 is TGTGCCATCAGTGAGACCGGACAGGGCACCGGGGAGCTGTTTTTT.

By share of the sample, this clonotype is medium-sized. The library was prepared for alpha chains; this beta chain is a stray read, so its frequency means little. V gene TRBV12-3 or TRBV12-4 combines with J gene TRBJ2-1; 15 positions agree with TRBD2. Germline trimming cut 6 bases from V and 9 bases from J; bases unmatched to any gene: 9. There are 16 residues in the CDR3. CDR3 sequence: CASRRPGLAGGGEQFF. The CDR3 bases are TGTGCCAGCAGAAGGCCGGGACTAGCGGGGGGAGGTGAGCAGTTCTTC.

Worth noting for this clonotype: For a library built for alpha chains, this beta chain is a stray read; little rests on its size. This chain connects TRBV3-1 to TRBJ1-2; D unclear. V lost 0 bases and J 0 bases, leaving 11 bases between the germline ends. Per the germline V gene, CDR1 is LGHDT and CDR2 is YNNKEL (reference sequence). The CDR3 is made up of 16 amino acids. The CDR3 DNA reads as TGTGCCAGCAGCCAAGACTTCCGGCAGTCTAACTATGGCTACACCTTC. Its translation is CASSQDFRQSNYGYTF.

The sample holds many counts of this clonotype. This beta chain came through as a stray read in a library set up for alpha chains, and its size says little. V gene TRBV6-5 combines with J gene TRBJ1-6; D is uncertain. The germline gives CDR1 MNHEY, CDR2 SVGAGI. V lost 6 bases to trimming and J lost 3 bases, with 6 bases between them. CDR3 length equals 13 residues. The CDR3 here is CASRPVYNSPLHF. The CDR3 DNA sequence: TGTGCCAGCAGGCCAGTCTATAATTCACCCCTCCACTTT.

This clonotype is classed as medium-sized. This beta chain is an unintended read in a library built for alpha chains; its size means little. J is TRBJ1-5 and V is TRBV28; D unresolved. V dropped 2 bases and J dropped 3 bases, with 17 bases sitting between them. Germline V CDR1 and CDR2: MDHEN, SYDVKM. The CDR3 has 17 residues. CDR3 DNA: TGTGCCAGCAGTTTAGGATTGGGGTCTTTCTCCAATCAGCCCCAGCATTTT. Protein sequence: CASSLGLGSFSNQPQHF.

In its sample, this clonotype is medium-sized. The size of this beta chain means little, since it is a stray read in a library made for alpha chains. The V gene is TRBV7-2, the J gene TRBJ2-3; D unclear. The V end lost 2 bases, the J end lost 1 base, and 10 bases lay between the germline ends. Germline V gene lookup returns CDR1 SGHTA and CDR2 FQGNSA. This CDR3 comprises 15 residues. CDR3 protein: CASSLRNDGTDTQYF. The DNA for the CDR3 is TGTGCCAGCAGCTTACGAAACGACGGCACAGATACGCAGTATTTT.

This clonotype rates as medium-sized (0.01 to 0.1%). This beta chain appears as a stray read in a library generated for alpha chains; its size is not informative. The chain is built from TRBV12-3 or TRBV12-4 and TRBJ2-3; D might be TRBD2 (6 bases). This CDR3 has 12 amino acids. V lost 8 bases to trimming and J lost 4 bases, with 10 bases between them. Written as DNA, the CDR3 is TGTGCCAGCCGACTAGTGGCAGATACGCAGTATTTT. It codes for CASRLVADTQYF.

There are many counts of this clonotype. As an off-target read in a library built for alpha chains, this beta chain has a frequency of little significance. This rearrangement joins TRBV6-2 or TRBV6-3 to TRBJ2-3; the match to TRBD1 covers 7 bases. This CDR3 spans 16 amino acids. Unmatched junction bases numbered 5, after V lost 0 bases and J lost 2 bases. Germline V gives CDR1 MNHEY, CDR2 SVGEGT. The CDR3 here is CASSYSKGAFTDTQYF. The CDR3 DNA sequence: TGTGCCAGCAGTTACTCGAAGGGGGCTTTCACAGATACGCAGTATTTT.